These 5 T cell receptor beta chains originate from one sample sequenced in a study of CD8+CD57+ T cells in acquired aplastic anemia. Patients picked for sequencing had shown CD8+CD57+ cell expansion detected by flow cytometry. Profiling that covered TCR beta VDJ and CDR3 relied on genomic DNA as its template. Using its own MiXCR run on the reads, TCRdb lists one record per CDR3 protein. The sample lists around 290,000 distinct CDR3 sequences; 56% were seen once. Sequences were obtained from sorted CD4+, CD8+, or CD8+CD57+ T cells (not recorded which) from PBMCs. All receptors come from a human donor with aplastic anemia.

This clonotype was seen a handful of times. The V gene is TRBV6-5, the J gene TRBJ2-6, with D unresolved. V lost 7 bases to trimming and J lost 4 bases, with 5 bases between them. Looked up from germline, CDR1 is MNHEY and CDR2 is SVGAGI. This CDR3 region has 12 residues. In nucleotides, the CDR3 is TGTGCCAGCAAGCAGGGGGCCAACGTCCTGACTTTC. Translated: CASKQGANVLTF.

The chain combines TRBV2 with TRBJ1-1, with D unclear. The CDR3 has 14 residues. With 6 bases removed from V and 0 bases from J, the gap between germline ends came to 11 bases. CDR1 and CDR2 from the germline V gene are SNHLY and FYNNEI. CDR3 DNA: TGTGCCAGCAGCTCGACGGTGATGAACACTGAAGCTTTCTTT. Encoded protein: CASSSTVMNTEAFF.

This clonotype was seen a single time. The genes are TRBV20-1 and TRBJ1-1; 7 nucleotides agree with TRBD1. J was trimmed by 2 bases and V by 0 bases; bases with no gene match: 3. CDR1 is DFQATT, CDR2 SNEGSKA, per germline (reference sequence). CDR3 size: 14 residues. CDR3 region: CSAREGGFNTEAFF. The CDR3 nucleotides are TGCAGTGCTAGAGAAGGGGGCTTTAACACTGAAGCTTTCTTT.

As for this clonotype: The conserved final phenylalanine or tryptophan is absent from the CDR3, which likely points to a read error. The V gene is TRBV7-8, the J gene TRBJ2-1, with D unclear. V was pared by 4 bases and J by 4 bases, with 14 bases between. The CDR3 covers 15 residues. CDR1 is SGHVS, CDR2 FQNEAQ, per germline. The CDR3 region has the DNA TGTGCCAGCAGCTCAGGACCGGCTTCATACAATGAGCAGTTCCTC. This codes for CASSSGPASYNEQFL.

The chain is built from TRBV12-3 or TRBV12-4 and TRBJ2-1; no definite D call. The V end was cut by 2 bases, the J end by 4 bases, with 12 bases between. There are 15 residues in the CDR3. The CDR3 DNA is TGTGCCAGCAGTTTATCCAGGATTAAATACAATGAGCAGTTCTTC. It yields the protein CASSLSRIKYNEQFF.